This is a list of T cell receptor beta chains from one sample in a study of blood T cell repertoires in COVID-19. Only in-frame clones appear in the TCRdb table, and some are missing; sequencing was by immunoSEQ multiplex PCR. Of 240,000 or so clones in the sample, about nine tenths were seen once. The sample taken for sequencing was peripheral blood. Receptors originate from a man aged 55 to 70 who had recovered from COVID-19. The CDR3 runs from the conserved cysteine through the conserved F or W. A D gene is named only where the DNA matches it firmly.

d_gene,j_gene,v_gene,CDR3aa,CDR3nt
.,TRBJ2-5,TRBV6-5,CASTRVLKETQYF,TGTGCCAGCACCCGAGTACTAAAAGAGACCCAGTACTTC
.,TRBJ1-5,TRBV18,CASSPGGRGYNQPQHF,TGTGCCAGCTCACCGGGAGGGAGGGGGTACAATCAGCCCCAGCATTTT
TRBD1,TRBJ1-2,TRBV10-2,CASSESTGSYGYTF,TGCGCCAGCAGTGAGTCGACAGGGAGCTATGGCTACACCTTC
.,TRBJ1-3,TRBV7-8,CASSLGPRAASGNTIYF,TGTGCCAGCAGCTTAGGCCCCAGGGCAGCTTCTGGAAACACCATATATTTT
.,TRBJ1-2,TRBV12-3/TRBV12-4,CASTQGYGYTF,TGTGCCAGCACCCAGGGGTATGGCTACACCTTC
.,TRBJ1-5,TRBV7-8,CASSLFQGGNQPQHF,TGTGCCAGCAGCTTATTTCAGGGTGGCAATCAGCCCCAGCATTTT
TRBD2,TRBJ2-7,TRBV6-6,CASSQRDYSYEQYF,TGTGCCAGCAGTCAGCGGGACTACTCCTACGAGCAGTACTTC
TRBD1,TRBJ1-2,TRBV3-1/TRBV3-2,CASSHQWDSRYTF,TGTGCCAGCAGCCATCAGTGGGACAGTCGTTACACCTTC
.,TRBJ2-1,TRBV30,CAWTSGSLRNEQFF,TGTGCCTGGACCTCGGGATCTCTGCGCAATGAGCAGTTCTTC
.,TRBJ2-3,TRBV13,CASSQMGPRTDTQYF,TGTGCCAGCAGCCAAATGGGCCCTCGCACAGATACGCAGTATTTT
TRBD2,TRBJ2-2,TRBV3-1/TRBV3-2,CASSPRLAGGNGELFF,TGTGCCAGCAGCCCAAGACTAGCGGGGGGGAACGGGGAGCTGTTTTTT